A selection of T cell receptor beta chains follows, all from one sample in a study of blood T cell repertoires in COVID-19. Assay used: immunoSEQ multiplex PCR; TCRdb lists only in-frame clones, some missing. The sample consists of roughly 69,000 clones, roughly 90% of them appearing once. The source material was peripheral blood. All receptors derive from a man in his forties or fifties with active COVID-19. Each CDR3 is given with its conserved first and last residue. Fields, in order: D gene, J gene, clone size, V gene, CDR3 protein, CDR3 DNA. A D gene is named only where the DNA matches it firmly. Where a row states a size, it is once, few, many or the class of an expanded clone; other rows omit it.

D gene: NA
J gene: TRBJ1-4
clone size: NA
V gene: TRBV5-1
CDR3 protein: CASSSNSGGEKLFF
CDR3 DNA: TGCGCCAGCAGCTCAAATAGCGGCGGTGAAAAACTGTTTTTT

D gene: NA
J gene: TRBJ2-1
clone size: NA
V gene: TRBV7-7
CDR3 protein: CASSPAAPGEQFF
CDR3 DNA: TGTGCCAGCAGCCCCGCGGCACCAGGGGAGCAGTTCTTC

D gene: NA
J gene: TRBJ1-2
clone size: NA
V gene: TRBV29-1
CDR3 protein: CSVPTWVAGTIGYTF
CDR3 DNA: TGCAGCGTTCCTACCTGGGTAGCGGGGACTATTGGCTACACCTTC

D gene: NA
J gene: TRBJ2-7
clone size: few
V gene: TRBV12-2
CDR3 protein: CASRRSPLRCLYEQYF
CDR3 DNA: TGTGCAAGTCGCCGAAGCCCACTTCGCTGCCTATACGAGCAGTACTTC

D gene: NA
J gene: TRBJ2-6
clone size: NA
V gene: TRBV9
CDR3 protein: CASSPLGAAGANVLTF
CDR3 DNA: TGTGCCAGCAGCCCACTTGGCGCGGCTGGGGCCAACGTCCTGACTTTC

D gene: NA
J gene: TRBJ2-7
clone size: NA
V gene: TRBV5-1
CDR3 protein: CASTPGSSGLAYEQYF
CDR3 DNA: TGCGCCAGCACCCCGGGTTCCAGCGGTCTCGCCTACGAGCAGTACTTC

D gene: TRBD1
J gene: TRBJ1-5
clone size: NA
V gene: TRBV19
CDR3 protein: CASSQTSGGRQPQHF
CDR3 DNA: TGTGCCAGTAGTCAGACGTCAGGGGGCCGTCAGCCCCAGCATTTT

D gene: TRBD1
J gene: TRBJ2-7
clone size: NA
V gene: TRBV7-2
CDR3 protein: CASRGGTGPTYEQYF
CDR3 DNA: TGTGCCAGCAGGGGGGGGACAGGGCCTACCTACGAGCAGTACTTC

D gene: TRBD1
J gene: TRBJ2-7
clone size: NA
V gene: TRBV6-5
CDR3 protein: CASRYRGSPEYF
CDR3 DNA: TGTGCCAGCAGATACAGGGGAAGTCCGGAGTACTTC

D gene: NA
J gene: TRBJ1-1
clone size: NA
V gene: TRBV19
CDR3 protein: CASSSPPGFDTEAFF
CDR3 DNA: TGTGCCAGTAGTTCGCCGCCAGGGTTTGACACTGAAGCTTTCTTT

D gene: TRBD1
J gene: TRBJ2-1
clone size: NA
V gene: TRBV30
CDR3 protein: CAWSAGTGGENEQFF
CDR3 DNA: TGTGCCTGGAGTGCCGGGACAGGGGGAGAGAATGAGCAGTTCTTC

D gene: NA
J gene: TRBJ2-7
clone size: NA
V gene: TRBV4-2
CDR3 protein: CASSPIGTPYEQYF
CDR3 DNA: TGTGCCAGCAGCCCGATAGGGACTCCATACGAGCAGTACTTC

D gene: NA
J gene: TRBJ1-1
clone size: NA
V gene: TRBV2
CDR3 protein: CASLRGGGVSGTEAFF
CDR3 DNA: TGTGCCAGCTTGCGCGGGGGCGGGGTATCAGGCACTGAAGCTTTCTTT

D gene: TRBD2
J gene: TRBJ2-2
clone size: few
V gene: TRBV6-4
CDR3 protein: CASSDTSGGTGELFF
CDR3 DNA: TGTGCCAGCAGTGACACTAGCGGGGGAACCGGGGAGCTGTTTTTT

D gene: TRBD1
J gene: TRBJ2-7
clone size: NA
V gene: TRBV6-5
CDR3 protein: CAGSGGQASYEQYF
CDR3 DNA: TGTGCCGGGTCCGGGGGACAGGCTTCCTACGAGCAGTACTTC

D gene: NA
J gene: TRBJ1-3
clone size: NA
V gene: TRBV5-1
CDR3 protein: CASSLVNGQGSSGNTIYF
CDR3 DNA: TGCGCCAGCAGCTTGGTGAATGGGCAGGGGAGCTCTGGAAACACCATATATTTT

D gene: NA
J gene: TRBJ2-5
clone size: NA
V gene: TRBV9
CDR3 protein: CASSPRSRGETQYF
CDR3 DNA: TGTGCCAGCAGCCCTCGGTCAAGGGGAGAGACCCAGTACTTC

D gene: NA
J gene: TRBJ1-4
clone size: NA
V gene: TRBV7-8
CDR3 protein: CASSRLGAASNEKLFF
CDR3 DNA: TGTGCCAGCAGCCGCCTGGGGGCGGCCTCTAATGAAAAACTGTTTTTT

D gene: NA
J gene: TRBJ1-2
clone size: NA
V gene: TRBV7-9
CDR3 protein: CASSLGAGPIGYTF
CDR3 DNA: TGTGCCAGCAGCTTAGGGGCAGGTCCTATCGGCTACACCTTC

D gene: TRBD1
J gene: TRBJ2-5
clone size: NA
V gene: TRBV11-3
CDR3 protein: CASSLGISQGQETQYF
CDR3 DNA: TGTGCCAGCAGCTTAGGGATCTCACAGGGGCAGGAGACCCAGTACTTC

D gene: NA
J gene: TRBJ1-1
clone size: NA
V gene: TRBV6-5
CDR3 protein: CASSYSGGNTEAFF
CDR3 DNA: TGTGCCAGCAGTTACTCCGGGGGGAACACTGAAGCTTTCTTT

D gene: NA
J gene: TRBJ2-2
clone size: NA
V gene: TRBV30
CDR3 protein: CAWSPSNTGELFF
CDR3 DNA: TGTGCCTGGAGTCCGTCGAACACCGGGGAGCTGTTTTTT

D gene: NA
J gene: TRBJ2-7
clone size: NA
V gene: TRBV6-5
CDR3 protein: CASRSPYEQYF
CDR3 DNA: TGTGCCAGCAGGAGCCCCTACGAGCAGTACTTC

D gene: NA
J gene: TRBJ2-1
clone size: NA
V gene: TRBV5-6
CDR3 protein: CASSSSGFQFF
CDR3 DNA: TGTGCCAGCAGCTCCTCCGGGTTCCAGTTCTTC

D gene: NA
J gene: TRBJ2-5
clone size: NA
V gene: TRBV11-3
CDR3 protein: CASSSQETQYF
CDR3 DNA: TGTGCCAGCAGCTCACAAGAGACCCAGTACTTC

D gene: NA
J gene: TRBJ1-4
clone size: few
V gene: TRBV12-5
CDR3 protein: CASGPPRLGAYEKLFF
CDR3 DNA: TGTGCTAGTGGACCCCCCAGATTGGGCGCGTATGAAAAACTGTTTTTT

D gene: TRBD1
J gene: TRBJ1-5
clone size: NA
V gene: TRBV19
CDR3 protein: CASSTIDRATDGNQPQHF
CDR3 DNA: TGTGCCAGTAGTACTATCGACAGGGCAACAGATGGTAATCAGCCCCAGCATTTT